This is a list of T cell receptor beta chains from one sample in a study of blood T cell repertoires in COVID-19. The repertoire was sequenced with immunoSEQ multiplex PCR; TCRdb's copy has only in-frame clones and lacks some. The sample carries just under 350,000 clones, around four fifths recorded once. Source material: peripheral blood. The receptors stem from a man aged 25 to 45 with active or convalescent COVID-19. CDR3s include the opening cysteine and the closing phenylalanine or tryptophan. Fields, in order: D gene, J gene, clone size, V gene, CDR3 DNA, CDR3 protein. The D gene is left open where the match is weak. Clone size is not always given. Where it is, it says once, few, many or a class for expanded clones.

TRBD2 TRBJ2-3 NA TRBV19 TGTGCCAGTAGTACAGGACTAGCGGGAGGCCGTTTGGCAGATACGCAGTATTTT CASSTGLAGGRLADTQYF
TRBD2 TRBJ2-3 NA TRBV6-2/TRBV6-3 TGTGCCAGCAGTTACTCGCAGCGGGAGTGGCCAGATACGCAGTATTTT CASSYSQREWPDTQYF
TRBD2 TRBJ2-3 NA TRBV28 TGTGCCAGCAGTTTGAGTAGCGGGAGGGCCAAAGATACGCAGTATTTT CASSLSSGRAKDTQYF
TRBD1 TRBJ2-7 NA TRBV7-2 TGTGCCAGCAGCTCCAGGGGGTCATACTACGAGCAGTACTTC CASSSRGSYYEQYF
NA TRBJ2-3 NA TRBV19 TGTGCCAGTAGGGAGCCCAGGGAAGGAGATACGCAGTATTTT CASREPREGDTQYF
NA TRBJ2-6 NA TRBV19 TGTGCCAGTAGCCATCTATCTGGGGCCAACGTCCTGACTTTC CASSHLSGANVLTF
TRBD2 TRBJ2-1 NA TRBV27 TGTGCCAGCAGTTCTAGCGGGAGCAGGGGGAATGAGCAGTTCTTC CASSSSGSRGNEQFF
NA TRBJ1-5 NA TRBV4-2 TGTGCCAGCAGCCTCTCCCGGGGAAGCAATCAGCCCCAGCATTTT CASSLSRGSNQPQHF
NA TRBJ2-2 NA TRBV7-7 TGTGCCAGCAGCCCAGGGATGTTGAACACCGGGGAGCTGTTTTTT CASSPGMLNTGELFF
NA TRBJ2-5 NA TRBV30 TGTGCCTGGAGGGGGGCTGCAGAGACCCAGTACTTC CAWRGAAETQYF
NA TRBJ1-1 NA TRBV30 TGTGCCTGGAGACCAGGGGCGACGAACACTGAAGCTTTCTTT CAWRPGATNTEAFF
TRBD1 TRBJ1-5 NA TRBV29-1 TGCAGCGTTAGTGGGACAGTCGATAGCAATCAGCCCCAGCATTTT CSVSGTVDSNQPQHF
TRBD2 TRBJ2-7 NA TRBV27 TGTGCCAGCAGTCTCTCTAGCGGGGGCTACGAGCAGTACTTC CASSLSSGGYEQYF
NA TRBJ1-4 NA TRBV29-1 TGCAGCGTTGAACGCGGGGGTGATGAAAAACTGTTTTTT CSVERGGDEKLFF
TRBD2 TRBJ2-3 NA TRBV5-4 TGTGCCAGCAGCTTTAGCGGGTCCAAGCCAGATACGCAGTATTTT CASSFSGSKPDTQYF
TRBD2 TRBJ2-7 NA TRBV11-3 TGTGCCAGCAGCTTAAGTGGTAGCGGGGGATACTACGAGCAGTACTTC CASSLSGSGGYYEQYF
NA TRBJ2-3 NA TRBV6-5 TGTGCCAGCAGTTACGACAGGGGAGGGACAGATACGCAGTATTTT CASSYDRGGTDTQYF
TRBD2 TRBJ2-3 NA TRBV24-1 TGTGCCACCAGCGGGGGACTAGCGGGAGTCCTAGATACGCAGTATTTT CATSGGLAGVLDTQYF
NA TRBJ2-7 NA TRBV5-1 TGCGCCAGCAGCCCCCTGACAGCCACCTACGAGCAGTACTTC CASSPLTATYEQYF
NA TRBJ2-5 once TRBV5-6 TGTGCCAGCAGCGCGACAGGTTCTCTCGAGACCCAGTACTTC CASSATGSLETQYF
TRBD2 TRBJ2-5 once TRBV7-3 TGTGCCAGCAGCTTACTGGGCGGGAGGGCGCAAGAGACCCAGTACTTC CASSLLGGRAQETQYF
TRBD1 TRBJ2-7 NA TRBV7-2 TGTGCCAGCAGCCCCGGACAGGGGGAGCAGTACTTC CASSPGQGEQYF
TRBD2 TRBJ2-1 NA TRBV4-2 TGTGCCAGCAGCCGTTTAACCGGGACTAGCGGATTTAATGAGCAGTTCTTC CASSRLTGTSGFNEQFF
NA TRBJ2-7 NA TRBV11-2 TGTGCCAGCAGCGCCGGGATTGACGCATACGAGCAGTACTTC CASSAGIDAYEQYF
NA TRBJ2-2 NA TRBV4-2 TGTGCCAGCAGCCAAGACCCTAGTCCGAGGGCCGGGGAGCTGTTTTTT CASSQDPSPRAGELFF
NA TRBJ2-1 NA TRBV27 TGTGCCAGCAGTTTGATTAGCGGTGGACTTAATGAGCAGTTCTTC CASSLISGGLNEQFF
TRBD2 TRBJ2-2 NA TRBV9 TGTGCCAGCAGCGTAGCCGATAGCGGGGGATCAGGCGCCGGGGAGCTGTTTTTT CASSVADSGGSGAGELFF
TRBD2 TRBJ2-2 NA TRBV27 TGTGCCAGCACATTTCTTAGCGGGGCCTGGGAGCTGTTTTTT CASTFLSGAWELFF
TRBD1 TRBJ1-5 few TRBV7-6 TGTGCCAGCAGCTTAGAGACAGGGTGGAATCAGCCCCAGCATTTT CASSLETGWNQPQHF
TRBD1 TRBJ2-1 NA TRBV7-3 TGTGCCAGCAGCACAAGGACAGGACCTCCGCGGCGCAATGAGCAGTTCTTC CASSTRTGPPRRNEQFF
TRBD2 TRBJ2-3 few TRBV3-1/TRBV3-2 TGTGCCAGCAGCCATCAGGGACTAGGCCCAGATACGCAGTATTTT CASSHQGLGPDTQYF
NA TRBJ1-1 NA TRBV4-1 TGCGCCAGCAGCCACCGGGGGGGGAAAGTCTTGAACACTGAAGCTTTCTTT CASSHRGGKVLNTEAFF
NA TRBJ2-7 NA TRBV20-1 TGCAGTGCTAGTGGGCCGGGGACTCCCCTCGTCTACGAGCAGTACTTC CSASGPGTPLVYEQYF
NA TRBJ1-2 NA TRBV4-2 TGTGCCAGCAGCCAAGACAACGACAGATATGGCTACACCTTC CASSQDNDRYGYTF
TRBD2 TRBJ2-1 NA TRBV4-1 TGCGCCAGCAGCCACCCCGGACTAGCGGGAGGGCCACATGAGCAGTTCTTC CASSHPGLAGGPHEQFF
TRBD2 TRBJ2-1 once TRBV6-1 TGTGCCAGCAGTGGCTGGCGGGGGGAGGGCGGTAATGAGCAGTTCTTC CASSGWRGEGGNEQFF
TRBD1 TRBJ2-7 NA TRBV4-1 TGCGCCAGCAGCCGTTCCCGGGACAGGGGGCACGAGCAGTACTTC CASSRSRDRGHEQYF
NA TRBJ2-2 NA TRBV30 TGTGCCTGGAGGTCGAGGGGGCGGGACGGCGGGGAGCTGTTTTTT CAWRSRGRDGGELFF